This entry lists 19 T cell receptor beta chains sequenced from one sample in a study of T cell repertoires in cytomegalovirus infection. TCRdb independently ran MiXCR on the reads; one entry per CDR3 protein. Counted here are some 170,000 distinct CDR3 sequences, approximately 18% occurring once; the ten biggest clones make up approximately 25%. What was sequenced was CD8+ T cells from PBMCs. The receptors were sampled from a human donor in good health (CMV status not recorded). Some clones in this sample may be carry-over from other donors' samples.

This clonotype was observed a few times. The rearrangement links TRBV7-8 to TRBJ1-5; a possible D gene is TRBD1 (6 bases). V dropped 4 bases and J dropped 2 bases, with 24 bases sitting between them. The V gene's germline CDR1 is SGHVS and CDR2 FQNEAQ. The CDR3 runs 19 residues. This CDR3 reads CASSSQQDRSLSGNQPQHF. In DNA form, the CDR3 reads TGTGCCAGCAGCTCCCAGCAGGACAGAAGCTTGAGCGGCAATCAGCCCCAGCATTTT.

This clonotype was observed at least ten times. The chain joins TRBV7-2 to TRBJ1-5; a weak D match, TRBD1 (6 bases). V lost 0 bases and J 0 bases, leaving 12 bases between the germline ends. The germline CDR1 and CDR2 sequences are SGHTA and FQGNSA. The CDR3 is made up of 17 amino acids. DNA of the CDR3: TGTGCCAGCAGCTTAGCGAGGGGGGCCCATAGCAATCAGCCCCAGCATTTT. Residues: CASSLARGAHSNQPQHF.

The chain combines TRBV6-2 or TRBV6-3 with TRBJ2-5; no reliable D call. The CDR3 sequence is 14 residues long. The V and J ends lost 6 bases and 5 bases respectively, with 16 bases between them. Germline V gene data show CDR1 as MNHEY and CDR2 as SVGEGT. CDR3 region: CASSRPYGGETQYF. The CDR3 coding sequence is TGTGCCAGCAGCCGCCCCTACGGTGGGGAGACCCAGTACTTC.

CDR3 loop: CASSSGSTPYEQYF. The CDR3 coding sequence is TGTGCCAGCAGCTCCGGAAGTACCCCCTACGAGCAGTACTTC. The chain joins TRBV7-9 to TRBJ2-7; D is uncertain. This CDR3 comprises 14 residues. V gave up 4 bases and J gave up 2 bases, with 12 bases separating them. The germline CDR1 and CDR2 sequences are SEHNR and FQNEAQ (reference sequence). Variable domain in full (rest from reference TRBV7-9 and TRBJ2-7): DTGVSQNPRHKITKRGQNVTFRCDPISEHNRLYWYRQTLGQGPEFLTYFQNEAQLEKSRLLSDRFSAERPKGSFSTLEIQRTEQGDSAMYLCASSSGSTPYEQYFGPGTRLTVT.

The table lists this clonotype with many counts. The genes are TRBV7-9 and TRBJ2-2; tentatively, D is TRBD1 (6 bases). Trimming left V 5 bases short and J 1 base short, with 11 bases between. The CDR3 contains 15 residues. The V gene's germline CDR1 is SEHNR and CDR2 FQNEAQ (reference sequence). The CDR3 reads CASSPDRLNTGELFF. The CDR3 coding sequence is TGTGCCAGCAGCCCCGACAGGTTGAACACCGGGGAGCTGTTTTTT.

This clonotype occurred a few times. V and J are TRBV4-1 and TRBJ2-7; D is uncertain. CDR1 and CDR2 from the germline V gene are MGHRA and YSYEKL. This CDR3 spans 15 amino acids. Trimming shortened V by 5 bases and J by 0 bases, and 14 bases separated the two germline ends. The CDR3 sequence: CASSSTPDGSYEQYF. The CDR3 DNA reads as TGCGCCAGCAGCTCCACACCGGACGGCTCCTACGAGCAGTACTTC.

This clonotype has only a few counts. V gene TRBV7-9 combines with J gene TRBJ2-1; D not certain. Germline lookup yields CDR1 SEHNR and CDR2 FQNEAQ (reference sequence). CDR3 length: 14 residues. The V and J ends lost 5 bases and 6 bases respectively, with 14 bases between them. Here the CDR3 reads CASSLSGPFNEQFF. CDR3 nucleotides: TGTGCCAGCAGCCTATCCGGGCCCTTCAATGAGCAGTTCTTC.

For the CDR3, the DNA is TGTGCCAGCAGCGAACGTAGAACAAGCTCCTACAATGAGCAGTTCTTC. This sequence encodes CASSERRTSSYNEQFF. This chain joins TRBV7-9 and TRBJ2-1; D is uncertain. Per the germline V gene, CDR1 is SEHNR and CDR2 is FQNEAQ (reference sequence). The germline V and J ends were trimmed by 5 bases and 0 bases, with 14 bases remaining between them. This CDR3 region has 16 residues.

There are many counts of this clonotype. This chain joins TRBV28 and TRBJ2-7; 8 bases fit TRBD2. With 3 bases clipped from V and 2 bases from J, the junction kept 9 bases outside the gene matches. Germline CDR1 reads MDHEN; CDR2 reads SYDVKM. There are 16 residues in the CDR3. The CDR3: CASSFPGGALTYEQYF. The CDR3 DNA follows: TGTGCCAGCAGTTTTCCCGGGGGGGCCCTTACCTACGAGCAGTACTTC.

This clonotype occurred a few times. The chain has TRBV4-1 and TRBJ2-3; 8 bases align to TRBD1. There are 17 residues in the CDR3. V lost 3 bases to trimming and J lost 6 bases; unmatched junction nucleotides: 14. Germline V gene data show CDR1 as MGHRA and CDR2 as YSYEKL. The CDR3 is CASSHNHAGGETDTQYF. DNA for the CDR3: TGCGCCAGCAGCCATAACCATGCAGGGGGCGAGACCGATACGCAGTATTTT.

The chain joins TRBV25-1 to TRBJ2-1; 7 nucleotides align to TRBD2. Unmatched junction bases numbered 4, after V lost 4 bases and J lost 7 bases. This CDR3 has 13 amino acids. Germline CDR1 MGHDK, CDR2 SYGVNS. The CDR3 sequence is CASSASGGNEQFF. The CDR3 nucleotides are TGTGCCAGCAGTGCATCGGGGGGTAATGAGCAGTTCTTC.

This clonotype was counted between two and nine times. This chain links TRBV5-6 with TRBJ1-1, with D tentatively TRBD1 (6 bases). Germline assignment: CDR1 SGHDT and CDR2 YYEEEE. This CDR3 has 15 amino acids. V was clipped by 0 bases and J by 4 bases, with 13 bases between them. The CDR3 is CASSLAPGAGTEAFF. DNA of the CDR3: TGTGCCAGCAGCTTGGCCCCAGGGGCCGGCACTGAAGCTTTCTTT.

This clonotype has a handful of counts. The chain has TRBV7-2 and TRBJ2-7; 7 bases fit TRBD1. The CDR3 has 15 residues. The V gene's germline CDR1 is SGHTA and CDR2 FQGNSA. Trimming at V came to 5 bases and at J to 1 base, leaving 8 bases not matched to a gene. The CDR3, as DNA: TGTGCCAGCAGCCGAACAGGGGTGGCGTCCTACGAGCAGTACTTC. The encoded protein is CASSRTGVASYEQYF.

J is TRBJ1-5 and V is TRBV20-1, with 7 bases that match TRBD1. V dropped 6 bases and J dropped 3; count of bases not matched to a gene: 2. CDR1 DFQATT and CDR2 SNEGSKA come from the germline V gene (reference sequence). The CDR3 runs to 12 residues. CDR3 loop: CSADRVNQPQHF. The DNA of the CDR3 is TGCAGTGCCGACAGGGTCAATCAGCCCCAGCATTTT.

The chain's CDR3 is CASLPGTNPYEQYF. In DNA, the CDR3 is TGTGCCAGCCTCCCCGGGACTAACCCCTACGAGCAGTACTTC. The rearrangement links TRBV7-9 to TRBJ2-7; 7 nucleotides agree with TRBD2. V shed 8 bases and J 2 bases; nucleotides not matched to a gene: 9. Germline CDR1 and CDR2: SEHNR and FQNEAQ (reference sequence). The CDR3 consists of 14 residues.

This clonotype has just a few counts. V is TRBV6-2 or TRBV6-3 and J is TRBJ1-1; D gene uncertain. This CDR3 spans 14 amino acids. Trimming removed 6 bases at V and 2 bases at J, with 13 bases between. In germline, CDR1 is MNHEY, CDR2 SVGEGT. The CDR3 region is CASRGSIANTEAFF. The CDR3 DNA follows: TGTGCCAGCAGGGGATCCATCGCAAACACTGAAGCTTTCTTT.

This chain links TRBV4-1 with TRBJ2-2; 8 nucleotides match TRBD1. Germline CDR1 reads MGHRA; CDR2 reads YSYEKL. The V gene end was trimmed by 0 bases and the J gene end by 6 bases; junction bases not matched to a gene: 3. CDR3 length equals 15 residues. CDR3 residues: CASSQDDRGSGELFF. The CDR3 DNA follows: TGCGCCAGCAGCCAAGATGACAGGGGATCCGGGGAGCTGTTTTTT.

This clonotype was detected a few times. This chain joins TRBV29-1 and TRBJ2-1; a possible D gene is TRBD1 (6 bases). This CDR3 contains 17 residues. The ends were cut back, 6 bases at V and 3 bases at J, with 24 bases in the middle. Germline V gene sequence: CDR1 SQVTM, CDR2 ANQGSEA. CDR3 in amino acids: CSVPGTSTVLLYNEQFF. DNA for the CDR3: TGCAGCGTGCCTGGGACATCGACTGTTCTTCTCTACAATGAGCAGTTCTTC.

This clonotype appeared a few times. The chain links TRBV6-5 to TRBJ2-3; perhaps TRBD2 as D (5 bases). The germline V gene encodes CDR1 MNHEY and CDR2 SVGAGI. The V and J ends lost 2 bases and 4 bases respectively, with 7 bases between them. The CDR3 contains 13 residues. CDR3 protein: CASSYEGPDTQYF. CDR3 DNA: TGTGCCAGCAGTTACGAGGGTCCAGATACGCAGTATTTT.